This T cell receptor beta chain was found in a study of cytomegalovirus exposure and HLA in healthy donors. In the study overall: The roughly 670 first-cohort repertoires shared a platform with the 130 or so validation repertoires, as reported in a later analysis.

TCRdb keeps only in-frame clones here, not all; method: immunoSEQ multiplex PCR. The table includes about 140,000 clones, 94% detected once. This clone has only one observation. No antigen is known for it. Trimming at V came to 1 base and at J to 4 bases, leaving 9 bases not matched to a gene. Per the germline V gene, CDR1 is SGHVS and CDR2 is FNYEAQ. This CDR3 region has 16 residues. Overall study findings and caveats: Cytomegalovirus association was assigned to 150 to 200 TCR beta chains. Subsequent analysis found a tendency for first-cohort TCR clusters to co-occur within the 120 or so validation repertoires.

The sequenced sample was PBMCs. This rearrangement joins TRBV7-6 to TRBJ1-1; 7 bases match TRBD1. This TCR was sampled from a man between 18 and 35 years old in good health and CMV-seropositive. CDR3 DNA sequence: TGTGCCAGCAGCTTAGACTTCAGGGGGGTAGGCACTGAAGCTTTCTTT. Its protein product is CASSLDFRGVGTEAFF.